What follows are 13 T cell receptor beta chains derived from one specimen sequenced in a study of cytomegalovirus exposure and HLA in healthy donors. In the PCR, 60 Vbeta and 13 Jbeta primers were used. The data were produced by immunoSEQ multiplex PCR, yet TCRdb's version contains in-frame clones alone and is incomplete. The data show around 200,000 clones, with around four fifths seen just once and less than 4.5% held by the top ten. The sample consisted of PBMCs. These receptors all stem from a woman aged 60 to 75 in good health and CMV-seropositive.

J is TRBJ2-7 and V is TRBV27; perhaps TRBD1 as D (6 bases). The length of the CDR3 is 14 residues. Germline values: CDR1 MNHEY, CDR2 SMNVEV (reference sequence). Trimming stripped 6 bases from V and 4 bases from J, with 16 bases between. The CDR3 protein is CASSFRDKGYEQYF. The CDR3 region has the DNA TGTGCCAGCAGCTTCCGGGACAAAGGGTACGAGCAGTACTTC.

V is TRBV4-3 and J is TRBJ2-5, with 9 bases matching TRBD2. CDR1 is LGHNA and CDR2 is YSLEER in the germline V gene. The CDR3 loop spans 16 amino acids. Unmatched junction bases numbered 4, after V lost 0 bases and J lost 2 bases. This chain's CDR3 is CASSQDRLAGQETQYF. CDR3 sequence (DNA): TGCGCCAGCAGCCAAGATAGGCTAGCGGGGCAAGAGACCCAGTACTTC.

A remark on this clone: One junction end disagrees with the germline gene, perhaps due to a read error. The chain is built from TRBV9 and TRBJ2-6; 7 positions match TRBD1. CDR3 length equals 19 residues. Germline V gene data show CDR1 as SGDLS and CDR2 as YYNGEE. CDR3 protein: CASSVDFGTVDSGANGLTF. Here the CDR3 DNA reads TGTGCCAGCAGCGTAGATTTCGGGACAGTGGACTCTGGGGCCAACGGCCTGACTTTC.

This clone came up once. One end of the junction is discordant with germline, which a read error may explain. The chain links TRBV5-6 to TRBJ1-1; D perhaps matches TRBD1 (6 bases). Germline values: CDR1 SGHDT, CDR2 YYEEEE. The CDR3 is 17 amino acids. The CDR3 DNA reads TGTGTCAGCAGCTTGGGGGCTACTCAGACAGACGAAACTGAAGCTTTCTTT. Translation: CVSSLGATQTDETEAFF.

The chain links TRBV5-1 to TRBJ2-3; D possibly corresponds to TRBD2 (5 bases). V lost 2 bases, J lost 5 bases, and 12 bases lay in between. Germline V gene data show CDR1 as SGHRS and CDR2 as YFSETQ. CDR3 length: 14 residues. The CDR3 sequence: CASSFSEGVDTQYF. The DNA of the CDR3 is TGCGCCAGCAGCTTCTCAGAGGGAGTAGATACGCAGTATTTT. Combining the CDR3 with reference TRBV5-1 and TRBJ2-3 gives the whole variable domain KAGVTQTPRYLIKTRGQQVTLSCSPISGHRSVSWYQQTPGQGLQFLFEYFSETQRNKGNFPGRFSGRQFSNSRSEMNVSTLELGDSALYLCASSFSEGVDTQYFGPGTRLTVL.

The chain couples TRBV14 to TRBJ2-1; possible D gene TRBD2, 6 bases. The V gene's germline CDR1 is SGHDN and CDR2 FVKESK. This CDR3 is 16 amino acids long. The ends were cut back, 0 bases at V and 7 bases at J, with 16 bases in the middle. The CDR3 DNA sequence: TGTGCCAGCAGCCAAGAGGAGGGATTCTATACAAATGAGCAGTTCTTC. Protein sequence: CASSQEEGFYTNEQFF.

This clone was observed once. Additional DNA sequences in this sample encode the identical CDR3. The V call is TRBV11-2, the J call TRBJ2-5; the D is unclear. This CDR3 spans 12 amino acids. Trimming cost V 0 bases and J 5 bases, with 4 bases left between them. CDR1 SGHAT and CDR2 FQNNGV come from the germline V gene. CDR3 residues: CASSLDRETQYF. The CDR3 DNA reads as TGTGCCAGCAGCTTAGATCGGGAGACCCAGTACTTC.

The V gene is TRBV9, the J gene TRBJ1-3, with 8 bases lining up with TRBD1. Germline V gene data show CDR1 as SGDLS and CDR2 as YYNGEE. V lost 1 base and J lost 6; bases outside the gene matches: 3. CDR3 length: 14 amino acids. CDR3 nucleotides: TGTGCCAGCAGCGTACAGGGGGCCGAAAACACCATATATTTT. It specifies CASSVQGAENTIYF.

The chain links TRBV29-1 to TRBJ2-5, with TRBD2 identical over 7 bases. The CDR3 length is 13 residues. Looked up from germline, CDR1 is SQVTM and CDR2 is ANQGSEA. The junction had 7 bases not matched to a gene; V was cut back by 4 bases and J by 5 bases. The CDR3 DNA follows: TGCAGCGTTGGGGCAAGACTAGCCGAGACCCAGTACTTC. Amino acid sequence: CSVGARLAETQYF.

The CDR3 region has the DNA TGCAGCGTTGAAGATCGTGGGGACAGGGGGCAAGGCTACACCTTC. Translation gives CSVEDRGDRGQGYTF. This chain links TRBV29-1 with TRBJ1-2, with TRBD1 matching 12 bases. Germline assignment: CDR1 SQVTM and CDR2 ANQGSEA. V was clipped by 0 bases and J by 8 bases; unmatched bases: 7. The CDR3 spans 15 residues.

The V gene is TRBV5-4, the J gene TRBJ2-3; 9 bases map to TRBD1. Germline trimming cut 10 bases from V and 6 bases from J; bases unmatched to any gene: 9. CDR3 size: 13 residues. Looked up from germline, CDR1 is SGHNT and CDR2 is YYREEE (reference sequence). CDR3 in amino acids: CADNPTGGDTQYF. CDR3 in DNA: TGTGCCGACAACCCGACAGGGGGGGATACGCAGTATTTT.

The V gene is TRBV10-3, the J gene TRBJ1-3, with D tentatively TRBD1 (6 bases). The CDR3 has 17 amino acids. Germline CDR1 is ENHRY and CDR2 is SYGVKD. Trimming shortened V by 3 bases and J by 0 bases, and 15 bases separated the two germline ends. Written as DNA, the CDR3 is TGTGCCATCAGTGATGGGGAGGGGGGCGCCTCTGGAAACACCATATATTTT. Residues: CAISDGEGGASGNTIYF.

V usage is TRBV2 and J usage is TRBJ2-1, with D perhaps matching TRBD1 (6 bases). Germline assignment: CDR1 SNHLY and CDR2 FYNNEI. Trimming took 6 bases from V and 9 from J, leaving 12 bases between them. This CDR3 is 12 amino acids long. The DNA of the CDR3 is TGTGCCAGCAGCACCACAGGGTTTGAGCAGTTCTTC. Its protein product is CASSTTGFEQFF.